This is a list of T cell receptor beta chains from one sample in a study of glioma-infiltrating T cells after dendritic cell vaccination. Clones were sequenced by immunoSEQ multiplex PCR, and TCRdb holds only the in-frame ones, with some missing. The data show fewer than 110,000 clones, about four fifths seen once. Specimen: blood, collected before dendritic cell vaccination. All receptors come from a human donor with glioblastoma. Both conserved end residues are part of each CDR3. D genes are given only for firm matches. Expanded clones get a size class; other rows say once, few or many, or leave the size out.

d_call j_call clone_size v_call cdr3_nt cdr3_aa
. TRBJ2-7 . TRBV12-2 TGTGCAAGTCGCTCCCCGTACGAGCAGTACTTC CASRSPYEQYF
. TRBJ2-3 . TRBV20-1 TGCAGTGCTAGACCGGCAGATACGCAGTATTTT CSARPADTQYF
. TRBJ1-2 . TRBV5-1 TGCGCCAGCAGCTTGATCCCTGTCGTCGATGGCTACACCTTC CASSLIPVVDGYTF
TRBD1 TRBJ1-6 . TRBV7-8 TGTGCCAGCAGCTTAGCGGGACAGGGGATTTCCTATAATTCACCCCTCCACTTT CASSLAGQGISYNSPLHF
. TRBJ2-3 . TRBV5-1 TGCGCCAGCAGCCCAAGGACATTCGGCACAGATACGCAGTATTTT CASSPRTFGTDTQYF
. TRBJ2-1 . TRBV2 TGTGCCAGCGGAGCGGAGAGCTCCTACAATGAGCAGTTCTTC CASGAESSYNEQFF
. TRBJ1-6 few TRBV6-6 TGTGCCAGCAGTTTACAAGGCAGGGAAGGTTCACCCCTCCACTTT CASSLQGREGSPLHF
TRBD2 TRBJ2-5 few TRBV4-1 TGCGCCAGCAGCAAGGAGCGGGGGGTCGGAGAGACCCAGTACTTC CASSKERGVGETQYF
. TRBJ2-1 . TRBV5-1 TGCGCCAGCAGCTACCCCTTGGCGGGGCTAAACAATGAGCAGTTCTTC CASSYPLAGLNNEQFF
. TRBJ2-3 few TRBV1 TGCACCAGCAGCCAGGAACTAGCGGGGGACACAGATACGCAGTATTTT CTSSQELAGDTDTQYF
TRBD1 TRBJ2-7 . TRBV5-5 TGTGCCAGCAGTTTGGCCCCTTCCGGGACAGGGGTTAGAGAGCAGTACTTC CASSLAPSGTGVREQYF
TRBD2 TRBJ2-1 . TRBV7-9 TGTGCCAGCAGACAACTAGCGGGGGCCTACAATGAGCAGTTCTTC CASRQLAGAYNEQFF
TRBD1 TRBJ1-1 . TRBV27 TGTGCCAGCAGTTTTTCCCGCCGGACAGGGAAATCCCGGAACACTGAAGCTTTCTTT CASSFSRRTGKSRNTEAFF
. TRBJ2-3 . TRBV7-6 TGTGCCACCAGGGCTACGGGAACAGATACGCAGTATTTT CATRATGTDTQYF
. TRBJ1-2 . TRBV19 TGTGCCAGTAGTATGGGGCAGCACGCTAACTATGGCTACACCTTC CASSMGQHANYGYTF
TRBD1 TRBJ2-2 . TRBV9 TGTGCCAGCAGCGTAGAAATTGGGACAGAGGACGGGGAGCTGTTTTTT CASSVEIGTEDGELFF
. TRBJ2-7 . TRBV18 TGTGCCAGCTCACCATCAGGGGTGATCGGGGAGCAGTACTTC CASSPSGVIGEQYF
TRBD1 TRBJ2-7 . TRBV7-2 TGTGCCAGCAGCACCTACAGGGGGCCGCTTTACGAGCAGTACTTC CASSTYRGPLYEQYF
TRBD1 TRBJ2-2 . TRBV10-2 TGCGCCAGCAGTGACGGGACAGCGCCGAACACCGGGGAGCTGTTTTTT CASSDGTAPNTGELFF
TRBD2 TRBJ2-2 . TRBV4-2 TGTGCCAGCAGCCAAGAAACTAGCGGGGATAGCGGGGAGCTGTTTTTT CASSQETSGDSGELFF
TRBD1 TRBJ1-6 . TRBV4-1 TGCGCCAGCAGCCTAGGGACAGTTCTATTCTCCTATAATTCACCCCTCCACTTT CASSLGTVLFSYNSPLHF
TRBD1 TRBJ1-5 . TRBV30 TGTGCCTGGAGTGCCCAGGGGGGAAGCAATCAGCCCCAGCATTTT CAWSAQGGSNQPQHF
TRBD2 TRBJ2-5 . TRBV5-1 TGCGCCAGCCGGACTAGCCCCAGTCAAGAGACCCAGTACTTC CASRTSPSQETQYF
TRBD1 TRBJ1-4 . TRBV5-1 TGCGCCAGCAGCTTCACAGGGGGCCCAACTAATGAAAAACTGTTTTTT CASSFTGGPTNEKLFF
. TRBJ2-5 . TRBV14 TGTGCCAGCAGCCAAGTCGAGCCACCACCCCTGGAGACCCAGTACTTC CASSQVEPPPLETQYF
. TRBJ2-2 . TRBV18 TGTGCCAGCACTCCGACGGGGACTTCCACCGGGGAGCTGTTTTTT CASTPTGTSTGELFF
. TRBJ2-7 . TRBV6-1 TGTGCCAGCAGTGAATGGGGACTAGGGGGCCCCTACGAGCAGTACTTC CASSEWGLGGPYEQYF
. TRBJ1-4 few TRBV12-5 TGTGCTAGTGGTTTGGAGACGGGAAAACTGTTTTTT CASGLETGKLFF
TRBD1 TRBJ2-5 . TRBV27 TGTGCCAGCAGTTTATCGGGCTCGGGACAGGGGGGGACCCAGTACTTC CASSLSGSGQGGTQYF
. TRBJ1-4 . TRBV29-1 TGCAGCGGAGAGGTTGGCGGGGATGAAAAACTGTTTTTT CSGEVGGDEKLFF
. TRBJ1-5 . TRBV10-1 TGCGCCAGCAGTGAAGGGATACTAGGGCCCCAGCATTTT CASSEGILGPQHF
TRBD2 TRBJ2-3 . TRBV4-1 TGCGCCAGCAGCCAAGTCCTGGTAGCGGGGGGCACAGATACGCAGTATTTT CASSQVLVAGGTDTQYF
TRBD1 TRBJ2-1 . TRBV14 TGTGCCAGCAGCACCGGGACAGATTTTTCCTACAATGAGCAGTTCTTC CASSTGTDFSYNEQFF
TRBD1 TRBJ1-1 . TRBV19 TGTGCCACGGTACAGGGGGCGAGCACTGAAGCTTTCTTT CATVQGASTEAFF
. TRBJ2-6 . TRBV6-5 TGTGCCAGCAGCCCATGGGGGGCTGGGGCCAACGTCCTGACTTTC CASSPWGAGANVLTF
TRBD1 TRBJ1-5 . TRBV4-1 TGCGCCAGCAGCCAAGTCCCCAGGGGGTCTAGCAATCAGCCCCAGCATTTT CASSQVPRGSSNQPQHF
. TRBJ1-5 . TRBV4-1 TGCGCCAGCAGCCAAGATCAATCGGGCGGCGCGGGGAATCAGCCCCAGCATTTT CASSQDQSGGAGNQPQHF
TRBD1 TRBJ1-1 few TRBV4-1 TGCGCCAGCAGCCACGCACAGGGGATGTGGAACACTGAAGCTTTCTTT CASSHAQGMWNTEAFF
. TRBJ1-2 . TRBV4-1 TGCGCCAGCAGCCCCGAGGCGGGGCTTAACTATGGCTACACCTTC CASSPEAGLNYGYTF
TRBD1 TRBJ2-1 . TRBV5-1 TGCGCCAGCAGCTACGACGGACAGGGGGCTGGTCATGAGCAGTTCTTC CASSYDGQGAGHEQFF
TRBD2 TRBJ2-1 . TRBV4-1 TGCGCCAGCAGCGGACGACTGGGACTAGTCCGAGAGCAGTTCTTC CASSGRLGLVREQFF
TRBD1 TRBJ2-3 . TRBV5-1 TGCGCCAGCAGCTTGGCAGGACAGGGGACAACAGATACGCAGTATTTT CASSLAGQGTTDTQYF
TRBD1 TRBJ1-4 . TRBV7-9 TGTGCCAGCAGCTGGACAGGAGAGTGGGAAAAACTGTTTTTT CASSWTGEWEKLFF
TRBD1 TRBJ1-2 . TRBV27 TGTGCCAGCAGTTTCTACGGACAGGGCTTTAGTTCGAGTGGCTACACCTTC CASSFYGQGFSSSGYTF